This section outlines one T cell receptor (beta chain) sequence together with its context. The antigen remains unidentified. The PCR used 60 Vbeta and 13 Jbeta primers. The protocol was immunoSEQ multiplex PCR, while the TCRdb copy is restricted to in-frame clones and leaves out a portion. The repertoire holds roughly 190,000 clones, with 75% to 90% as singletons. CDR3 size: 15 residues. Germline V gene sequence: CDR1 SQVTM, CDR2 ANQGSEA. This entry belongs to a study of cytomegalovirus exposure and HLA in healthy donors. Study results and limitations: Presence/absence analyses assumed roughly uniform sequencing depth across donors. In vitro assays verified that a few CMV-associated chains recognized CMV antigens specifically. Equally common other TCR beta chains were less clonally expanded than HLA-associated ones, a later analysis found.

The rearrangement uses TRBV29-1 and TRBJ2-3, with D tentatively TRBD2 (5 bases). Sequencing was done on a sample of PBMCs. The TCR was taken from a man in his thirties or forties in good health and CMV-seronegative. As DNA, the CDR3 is TGCAGTCCCAATTTGGTGGAGGAGTACACAGATACGCAGTATTTT. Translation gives CSPNLVEEYTDTQYF.